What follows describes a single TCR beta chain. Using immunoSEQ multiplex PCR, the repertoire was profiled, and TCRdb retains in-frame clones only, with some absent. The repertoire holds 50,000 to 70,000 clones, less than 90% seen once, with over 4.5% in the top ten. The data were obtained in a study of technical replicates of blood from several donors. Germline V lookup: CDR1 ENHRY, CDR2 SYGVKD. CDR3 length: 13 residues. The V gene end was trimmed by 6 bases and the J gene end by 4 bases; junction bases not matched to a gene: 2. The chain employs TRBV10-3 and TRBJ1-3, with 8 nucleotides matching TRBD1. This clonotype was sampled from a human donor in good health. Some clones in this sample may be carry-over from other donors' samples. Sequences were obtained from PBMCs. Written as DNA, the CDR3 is TGTGCCATCAGACAGGGGGTGGGAAACACCATATATTTT. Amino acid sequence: CAIRQGVGNTIYF.